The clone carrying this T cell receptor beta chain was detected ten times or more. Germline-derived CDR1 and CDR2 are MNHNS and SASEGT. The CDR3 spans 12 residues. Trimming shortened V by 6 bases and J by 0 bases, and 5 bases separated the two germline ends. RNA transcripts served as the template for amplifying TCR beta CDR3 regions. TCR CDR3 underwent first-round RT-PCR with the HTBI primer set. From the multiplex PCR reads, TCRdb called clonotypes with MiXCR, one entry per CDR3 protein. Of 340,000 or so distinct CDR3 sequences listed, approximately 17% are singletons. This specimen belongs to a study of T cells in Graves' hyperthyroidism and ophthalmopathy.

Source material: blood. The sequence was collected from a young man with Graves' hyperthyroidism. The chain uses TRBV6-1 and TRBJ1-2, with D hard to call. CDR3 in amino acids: CASRESNYGYTF. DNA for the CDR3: TGTGCCAGCAGGGAATCTAACTATGGCTACACCTTC.